The 19 T cell receptor beta chains below all came from one sample that was sequenced in a study of CD8 T cells in ankylosing spondylitis. Study-level results: There was a TCR beta motif, made of several highly homologous variants, that appeared characteristic of ankylosing spondylitis blood.

Antigens of these TCRs are unknown. TCRdb independently ran MiXCR on the 5' RACE reads; one entry per CDR3 protein. This sample has hundreds of thousands of distinct CDR3 sequences, with 15% to 20% found just once. The material sequenced was blood, either unsorted or a sorted T cell fraction (not recorded which). Receptors were obtained from a male donor with ankylosing spondylitis.

The V and J genes are TRBV5-1 and TRBJ1-1; tentative D call: TRBD1 (6 bases). In germline, CDR1 is SGHRS, CDR2 YFSETQ. This CDR3 is built from 15 residues. Trimming stripped 1 base from V and 4 bases from J, with 14 bases between. CDR3: CASSLMGAPTTEAFF. The CDR3 DNA follows: TGCGCCAGCAGCTTGATGGGGGCCCCAACCACTGAAGCTTTCTTT.

This clonotype has more than one count but fewer than ten. This chain connects TRBV7-9 to TRBJ2-3; D is undetermined. Germline CDR1 and CDR2: SEHNR and FQNEAQ (reference sequence). The CDR3 has 15 residues. With 1 base removed from V and 3 bases from J, the gap between germline ends came to 11 bases. Written as DNA, the CDR3 is TGTGCCAGCAGCTTAGGGGTGTTGGGTACAGATACGCAGTATTTT. Translation: CASSLGVLGTDTQYF. The complete variable domain, with remaining parts taken from reference TRBV7-9 and TRBJ2-3, reads DTGVSQNPRHKITKRGQNVTFRCDPISEHNRLYWYRQTLGQGPEFLTYFQNEAQLEKSRLLSDRFSAERPKGSFSTLEIQRTEQGDSAMYLCASSLGVLGTDTQYFGPGTRLTVL.

The chain joins TRBV2 to TRBJ2-7, with no clear D. Trimming cost V 6 bases and J 3 bases, with 9 bases left between them. Per germline, CDR1 SNHLY and CDR2 FYNNEI. The CDR3 spans 12 residues. In DNA, the CDR3 is TGTGCCAGCAGGGGGTGGGACTACGAGCAGTACTTC. Its protein is CASRGWDYEQYF. Using reference TRBV2 and TRBJ2-7 for the parts outside the CDR3, the full variable domain is EPEVTQTPSHQVTQMGQEVILRCVPISNHLYFYWYRQILGQKVEFLVSFYNNEISEKSEIFDDQFSVERPDGSNFTLKIRSTKLEDSAMYFCASRGWDYEQYFGPGTRLTVT.

This clonotype was seen a handful of times. Here the CDR3 reads CSVPREYFGYTF. CDR3 nucleotides: TGCAGTGTCCCCAGGGAATACTTTGGCTACACCTTC. This rearrangement joins TRBV20-1 to TRBJ1-2, with D tentatively TRBD1 (5 bases). Germline values: CDR1 DFQATT, CDR2 SNEGSKA (reference sequence). The CDR3 is 12 residues long. V dropped 7 bases and J dropped 7 bases, with 16 bases sitting between them.

The chain is built from TRBV24-1 and TRBJ2-3, with D uncertain. Germline V gene lookup returns CDR1 KGHDR and CDR2 SFDVKD. This CDR3 is built from 13 residues. Trimming left V 0 bases short and J 6 bases short, with 6 bases between. CDR3 nucleotide sequence: TGTGCCACCAGTGATTTGATCCCGGATACGCAGTATTTT. Translation: CATSDLIPDTQYF.

In its sample, this clonotype was seen a few times. This chain links TRBV5-1 with TRBJ1-6; D is unresolved. Trimming cost V 0 bases and J 6 bases, with 13 bases left between them. This CDR3 comprises 16 residues. CDR1 and CDR2 from the germline V gene are SGHRS and YFSETQ. The CDR3 nucleotides are TGCGCCAGCAGCTTGGAACAGAGGGTGGGTAATTCACCCCTCCACTTT. This sequence encodes CASSLEQRVGNSPLHF.

This chain connects TRBV5-1 to TRBJ2-5, with D tentatively TRBD2 (5 bases). CDR1 and CDR2 from the germline V gene are SGHRS and YFSETQ. The length of the CDR3 is 15 residues. V lost 2 bases and J lost 2, with 13 bases in between. The CDR3, as DNA: TGCGCCAGCAGCTTTTTGCGGGTCCTTCAAGAGACCCAGTACTTC. This sequence encodes CASSFLRVLQETQYF. Combining the CDR3 with reference TRBV5-1 and TRBJ2-5 gives the whole variable domain KAGVTQTPRYLIKTRGQQVTLSCSPISGHRSVSWYQQTPGQGLQFLFEYFSETQRNKGNFPGRFSGRQFSNSRSEMNVSTLELGDSALYLCASSFLRVLQETQYFGPGTRLLVL.

This clonotype was observed a handful of times. The gene calls are TRBV4-1 and TRBJ2-1; 11 bases map to TRBD2. In germline, CDR1 is MGHRA, CDR2 YSYEKL. With 3 bases clipped from V and 6 bases from J, the junction kept 10 bases outside the gene matches. CDR3 length: 17 amino acids. As DNA, the CDR3 is TGCGCCAGCAGCCAGTGGGGACTAGCGGAACCATCCAATGAGCAGTTCTTC. This sequence encodes CASSQWGLAEPSNEQFF.

This clonotype was picked up many times. This chain uses TRBV18 with TRBJ1-4; D gene ambiguous. V shed 3 bases and J shed 8 bases, with 16 bases lying between them. The CDR3 spans 15 residues. Germline lookup yields CDR1 KGHSH and CDR2 LQKENI. In DNA form, the CDR3 reads TGTGCCAGCTCACCTCCGGGCGCGGCAGAAGAAAAACTGTTTTTT. This sequence encodes CASSPPGAAEEKLFF.

The chain uses TRBV6-5 and TRBJ1-4, with no clear D. The CDR3 consists of 13 residues. With 2 bases removed from V and 7 bases from J, the gap between germline ends came to 8 bases. The germline V gene encodes CDR1 MNHEY and CDR2 SVGAGI. The CDR3 sequence: CASSYRTGEKLFF. DNA for the CDR3: TGTGCCAGCAGTTACAGGACTGGTGAAAAACTGTTTTTT.

The gene calls are TRBV7-8 and TRBJ1-6; D might be TRBD1 (5 bases). There are 15 residues in the CDR3. Deletions cut 3 bases from V and 1 base from J, with 7 bases between. Germline V CDR1 and CDR2: SGHVS, FQNEAQ. CDR3 sequence reads: CASSLQGSYNSPLHF. The CDR3 DNA reads as TGTGCCAGCAGCTTGCAGGGTTCCTATAATTCACCCCTCCACTTT.

V usage is TRBV7-9 and J usage is TRBJ1-1, with a possible D match to TRBD1 (6 bases). Germline V gene lookup returns CDR1 SEHNR and CDR2 FQNEAQ (reference sequence). V lost 6 bases and J lost 4, with 15 bases in between. The CDR3 is made up of 14 amino acids. The DNA for the CDR3 is TGTGCCAGCAGTTTTACCCAAGGGGGCACTGAAGCTTTCTTT. It translates to CASSFTQGGTEAFF.

V is TRBV6-1 and J is TRBJ1-5; D gene uncertain. The CDR3 extends over 14 amino acids. CDR1 MNHNS and CDR2 SASEGT come from the germline V gene. Trimming left V 7 bases short and J 4 bases short, with 14 bases between. Written as DNA, the CDR3 is TGTGCCAGCAAGGTCGCGACGGAGAATCAGCCCCAGCATTTT. It is translated as CASKVATENQPQHF.

This clonotype was observed a few times. This rearrangement joins TRBV12-3 or TRBV12-4 to TRBJ2-7, with 14 bases identical to TRBD2. The CDR3 extends over 17 amino acids. J gave up 4 bases and V 5 bases, and 10 bases lay outside the gene matches. The CDR3 bases are TGTGCCAGCAGTCCAGGGACTAGCGGGAGAAAAAGATACGAGCAGTACTTC. Amino acids: CASSPGTSGRKRYEQYF.

This clonotype was observed a few times. The CDR3 is CASGDRVVPTNQPQHF. The CDR3 coding sequence is TGTGCCAGTGGGGACAGGGTTGTTCCTACCAATCAGCCCCAGCATTTT. The J gene is TRBJ1-5, the V gene TRBV2, with 9 bases aligning to TRBD1. V lost 9 bases and J lost 3; bases outside the gene matches: 12. There are 16 residues in the CDR3. Germline assignment: CDR1 SNHLY and CDR2 FYNNEI.

This clonotype was detected many times. For the CDR3, the DNA is TGTGCCAGCAGTGCCGGCAGACACACTGAAGCTTTCTTT. Translating it yields CASSAGRHTEAFF. The chain uses TRBV6-1 and TRBJ1-1; D ambiguous. The CDR3 is 13 amino acids. V was clipped by 4 bases and J by 3 bases, with 9 bases between them. The V gene's germline CDR1 is MNHNS and CDR2 SASEGT.

The V and J genes are TRBV7-9 and TRBJ1-1; no definite D call. The V and J ends lost 1 base and 3 bases respectively, with 15 bases between them. The CDR3 length is 16 residues. Per germline, CDR1 SEHNR and CDR2 FQNEAQ (reference sequence). DNA for the CDR3: TGTGCCAGCAGCTTAGTCTCGCCCTTCCAGCACACTGAAGCTTTCTTT. Protein product: CASSLVSPFQHTEAFF. Using reference TRBV7-9 and TRBJ1-1 for the parts outside the CDR3, the full variable domain is DTGVSQNPRHKITKRGQNVTFRCDPISEHNRLYWYRQTLGQGPEFLTYFQNEAQLEKSRLLSDRFSAERPKGSFSTLEIQRTEQGDSAMYLCASSLVSPFQHTEAFFGQGTRLTVV.

The chain joins TRBV28 to TRBJ1-2; no definite D call. This CDR3 is built from 13 residues. Germline loops: CDR1 MDHEN, CDR2 SYDVKM. V was clipped by 3 bases and J by 1 base, with 6 bases between them. CDR3 in amino acids: CASSLNNNYGYTF. In nucleotides, the CDR3 is TGTGCCAGCAGTTTGAACAATAACTATGGCTACACCTTC.

The V call is TRBV12-3 or TRBV12-4, the J call TRBJ1-6, with 8 bases matching TRBD1. The CDR3 runs to 13 residues. The ends lost 2 bases at V and 10 bases at J; junction bases unmatched: 1. CDR3 sequence: CASSLQGASPLHF. CDR3 coding DNA: TGTGCCAGCAGTTTACAGGGGGCCTCACCCCTCCACTTT.